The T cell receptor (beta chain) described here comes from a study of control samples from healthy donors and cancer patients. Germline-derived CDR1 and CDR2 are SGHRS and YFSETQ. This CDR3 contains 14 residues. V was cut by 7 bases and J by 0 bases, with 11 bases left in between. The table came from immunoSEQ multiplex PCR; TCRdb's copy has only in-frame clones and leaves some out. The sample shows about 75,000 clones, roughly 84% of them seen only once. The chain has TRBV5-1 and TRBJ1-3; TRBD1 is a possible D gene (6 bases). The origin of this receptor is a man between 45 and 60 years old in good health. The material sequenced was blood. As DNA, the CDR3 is TGCGCCAGCCGGGACACGGACTCTGGAAACACCATATATTTT. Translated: CASRDTDSGNTIYF.